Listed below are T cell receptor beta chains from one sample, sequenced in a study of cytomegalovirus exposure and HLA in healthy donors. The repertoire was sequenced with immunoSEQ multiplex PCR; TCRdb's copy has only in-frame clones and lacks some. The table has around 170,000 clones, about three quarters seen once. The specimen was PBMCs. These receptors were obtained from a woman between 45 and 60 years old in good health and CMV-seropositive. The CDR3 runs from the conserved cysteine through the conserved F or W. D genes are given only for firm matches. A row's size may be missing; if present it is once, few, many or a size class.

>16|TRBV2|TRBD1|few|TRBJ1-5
TGTGCCAGCAGAACCGGACAGGGGGCCTACAATCAGCCCCAGCATTTT
CASRTGQGAYNQPQHF
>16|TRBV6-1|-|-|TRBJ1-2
TGTGCCAGCAGTGAAAGGTGGTGGGGGGGCGAGAATGGCTACACCTTC
CASSERWWGGENGYTF
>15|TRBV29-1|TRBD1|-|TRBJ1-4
TGCAGCGTTACAGGGGGCGGGGGAAATAATGAAAAACTGTTTTTT
CSVTGGGGNNEKLFF
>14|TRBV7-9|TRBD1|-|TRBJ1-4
TGTGCCAGCAGCAACGGACAGGTTAATGAAAAACTGTTTTTT
CASSNGQVNEKLFF
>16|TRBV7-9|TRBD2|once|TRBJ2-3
TGTGCCAGCAGCTCCCCTAGCGGGGGGGGACCAGATACGCAGTATTTT
CASSSPSGGGPDTQYF
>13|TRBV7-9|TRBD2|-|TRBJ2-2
TGTGCCAGCAGCCCCGGGGGGACCGGGGAGCTGTTTTTT
CASSPGGTGELFF
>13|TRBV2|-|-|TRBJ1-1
TGTGCCAGCAGTCCGTTATTGAACACTGAAGCTTTCTTT
CASSPLLNTEAFF
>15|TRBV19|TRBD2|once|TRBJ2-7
TGTGCCAGTAGTGTAGGACTAGCGGGATCCTACGAGCAGTACTTC
CASSVGLAGSYEQYF
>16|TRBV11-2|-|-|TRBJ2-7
TGTGCCAGCAGCCCTTGGAGGGACAGTAACTCCTACGAGCAGTACTTC
CASSPWRDSNSYEQYF
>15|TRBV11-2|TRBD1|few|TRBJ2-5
TGTGCCAGCAGCGGCCGGGACAGGGGAAGGGAGACCCAGTACTTC
CASSGRDRGRETQYF
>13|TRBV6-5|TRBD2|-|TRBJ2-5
TGTGCCAGCAGGACTAGCGGGGGTGAGACCCAGTACTTC
CASRTSGGETQYF
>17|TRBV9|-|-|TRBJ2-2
TGTGCCAGCAGCGGCGGCCAGTACATGGGTTGGACCGGGGAGCTGTTTTTT
CASSGGQYMGWTGELFF